This T cell receptor beta chain was sequenced for a study of regulatory T cells in long-lasting Graves disease. Findings and limits, study-wide: Clonotypes that were public and shared totalled 2,500 to 3,000 in persistent patients versus 966 in new patients.

As to time point: newly diagnosed GD, antithyroid drugs for less than 3 months. PBMC-extracted RNA yielded the TCR library. The peripheral blood volume drawn was 7.5 to 10 milliliters, and it was collected into EDTA tubes. This CDR3 is built from 16 residues. Trimming took off 2 bases at V and 8 bases at J, with 21 bases between the two ends. Germline CDR1 reads KGHSH; CDR2 reads LQKENI. In building TCR beta libraries, iRepertoire HTBI primers were used together with Arm-PCR of CDR3 regions. TCRdb redid the calling of the multiplex PCR reads with MiXCR, one entry per CDR3 protein. The data show under 300,000 distinct CDR3 sequences, around 20% seen once. Notes on this clonotype: Antigen: not known.

Sequencing was performed on peripheral blood mononuclear cells (PBMCs), taken at new diagnosis, from a patient treated with antithyroid drugs. The chain employs TRBV18 and TRBJ1-2, with D hard to call. This TCR was recovered from a female donor with Graves disease. CDR3 DNA: TGTGCCAGCTCACCAAACCTTTTAGGCATAGGAATCGGCTACACCTTC. It yields the protein CASSPNLLGIGIGYTF.